This is a list of T cell receptor beta chains from one sample in a study of cytomegalovirus exposure and HLA in healthy donors. Method: immunoSEQ multiplex PCR; TCRdb's copy keeps in-frame clones and lacks some. Of around 150,000 clones detected, around three quarters appear once; the ten largest clones hold approximately 1.8%. Sequenced sample: PBMCs. These receptors were obtained from a middle-aged man in good health and CMV-seronegative. Each CDR3 is given with its conserved first and last residue. D genes are given only for firm matches. Clone sizes are given selectively: once, few, many, or a class where the clone is expanded.

V	D	size	J	DNA	CDR3
TRBV19	TRBD2	-	TRBJ2-3	TGTGCCAGTAGTATGAGGACTAGCGGAAGCACAGATACGCAGTATTTT	CASSMRTSGSTDTQYF
TRBV7-2	TRBD2	-	TRBJ2-5	TGTGCCAGCAGCCCTTGGACTAGCGGGGGCGAAGAGACCCAGTACTTC	CASSPWTSGGEETQYF
TRBV28	TRBD1	once	TRBJ2-7	TGTGCCAGCAGTTTAAAGTCGCCAGGGGGCTTCTACGAGCAGTACTTC	CASSLKSPGGFYEQYF
TRBV29-1	-	-	TRBJ2-7	TGCAGCGTTGTGTCAGGGGAGGGAGACGAGCAGTACTTC	CSVVSGEGDEQYF
TRBV21-1	-	-	TRBJ1-6	TGTGCCAGCACCGCAAGCGTTGGGACAAGTTCGCCCCTCCACTTT	CASTASVGTSSPLHF
TRBV7-2	-	-	TRBJ2-3	TGTGCCAGCAGTAAGCAGGGGCACACGGCAGATACGCAGTATTTT	CASSKQGHTADTQYF
TRBV5-1	TRBD1	-	TRBJ1-4	TGCGCCAGCAGCCTGACAGGGGGGCTTGATGAAAAACTGTTTTTT	CASSLTGGLDEKLFF
TRBV5-1	-	-	TRBJ1-1	TGCGCCAGCAGCCGAGGGAACACTGAAGCTTTCTTT	CASSRGNTEAFF
TRBV27	-	-	TRBJ2-5	TGTGCCAGCAGTTTATTTCAGGGGATGGAGACCCAGTACTTC	CASSLFQGMETQYF
TRBV11-2	-	once	TRBJ2-7	TGTGCCAGCAGCTTAGGTCCGGGGGGCGCGTTAGGAAACGAGCAGTACTTC	CASSLGPGGALGNEQYF
TRBV5-1	-	-	TRBJ1-5	TGCGCCAGCGGCTTGGAACATAGAGGGCAGCCCCAGCATTTT	CASGLEHRGQPQHF
TRBV28	-	-	TRBJ2-1	TGTGCCAGCAGGCCGACAGGGCCACGGGGGGAGCAGTTCTTC	CASRPTGPRGEQFF
TRBV6-1	TRBD1	once	TRBJ1-6	TGTGCCAGCGCCCAAGACAGGGATTCACCCCTCCACTTT	CASAQDRDSPLHF
TRBV30	TRBD1	-	TRBJ1-3	TGTGCCTGGGGAACAGGGGTTTTGGGAAACACCATATATTTT	CAWGTGVLGNTIYF
TRBV20-1	-	-	TRBJ1-5	TGCAGTGCCGGGTATCAGCCCCAGCATTTT	CSAGYQPQHF
TRBV6-6	TRBD1	-	TRBJ1-1	TGTGCCAGCAGTTCGCCGGGACAGGGCTGGGACACTGAAGCTTTCTTT	CASSSPGQGWDTEAFF
TRBV7-2	TRBD1	-	TRBJ1-5	TGTGCCAGCAGCCGGGGATGGACAGGAAATCAGCCCCAGCATTTT	CASSRGWTGNQPQHF
TRBV5-6	-	-	TRBJ2-5	TGTGCCAGCAGCTGGGGAGGGGGGGTCGGGGGGACCCAGTACTTC	CASSWGGGVGGTQYF
TRBV15	TRBD1	-	TRBJ1-4	TGTGCCACCAGCAGGGACAGGCTTGGTAATGAAAAACTGTTTTTT	CATSRDRLGNEKLFF
TRBV2	-	-	TRBJ2-1	TGTGCCAATAAGAGCTACCCCCGGGGTGAGCAGTTCTTC	CANKSYPRGEQFF
TRBV7-3	TRBD1	few	TRBJ1-6	TGTGCCAGCAGCGGTCAGGGGGCGCAAAGTAATTCACCCCTCCACTTT	CASSGQGAQSNSPLHF
TRBV7-9	-	-	TRBJ2-7	TGTTCCAGCAGCTTAGCGACGGGGGTCGAAGCCTACGAGCAGTACTTC	CSSSLATGVEAYEQYF
TRBV9	TRBD1	once	TRBJ2-7	TGTGCCAGCAGCGTAGCCCGGACAGGGGAGAGATTCGAGCAGTACTTC	CASSVARTGERFEQYF
TRBV7-2	TRBD1	-	TRBJ1-1	TGTGCCAGCAGCCAGCGGACAGGGAAGGGCACTGAAGCTTTCTTT	CASSQRTGKGTEAFF
TRBV6-5	TRBD1	once	TRBJ1-2	TGTGCCAGCAGAACCGGGACAGTAGCTAACTATGGCTACACCTTC	CASRTGTVANYGYTF
TRBV11-2	-	-	TRBJ2-2	TGTGCCAGCAGCTTAGTCGGGGTAGAAGGGGAGCTGTTTTTT	CASSLVGVEGELFF
TRBV7-8	TRBD1	-	TRBJ2-2	TGTGCCAGCAGCTCTCCCGGTACAGGGGCGAACACCGGGGAGCTGTTTTTT	CASSSPGTGANTGELFF
TRBV6-5	TRBD1	-	TRBJ1-6	TGTGCCAGCAGTTACTTGACAGGGACCCTCCACTTT	CASSYLTGTLHF
TRBV5-1	-	few	TRBJ2-7	TGCGCCAGCAGCTTGGAGGGGCAGTCCTACGAGCAGTACTTC	CASSLEGQSYEQYF
TRBV7-6	TRBD2	-	TRBJ2-3	TGTGCCAGCAGCCTCGAACCGGGACTAGCGGGCACAGATACGCAGTATTTT	CASSLEPGLAGTDTQYF
TRBV4-1	TRBD1	once	TRBJ1-4	TGCGCCAGCAGCCATCAACAGGGGACAACTAATGAAAAACTGTTTTTT	CASSHQQGTTNEKLFF
TRBV28	TRBD1	-	TRBJ1-2	TGTGCCAGCAGCCGAAGACAGGGAAACTATGGCTACACCTTC	CASSRRQGNYGYTF
TRBV10-3	-	-	TRBJ2-7	TGTGCCATCAGTGAGGCTCCGGGGTCCTACGAGCAGTACTTC	CAISEAPGSYEQYF
TRBV28	-	few	TRBJ1-2	TGTGCCAGCAGAACGGGGGGCTATGGCTACACCTTC	CASRTGGYGYTF
TRBV7-9	TRBD2	few	TRBJ2-3	TGTGCCAGCAGCTCGAACTTGGCTAGCGGGGGGGATCGCACAGATACGCAGTATTTT	CASSSNLASGGDRTDTQYF
TRBV10-3	TRBD2	-	TRBJ2-5	TGTGCCATCAGTGTAGCGGGGGAGGGAGAGACCCAGTACTTC	CAISVAGEGETQYF
TRBV11-2	-	few	TRBJ2-3	TGTGCCAGCAGCTTAGATCTTGATACGCAGTATTTT	CASSLDLDTQYF
TRBV14	-	once	TRBJ2-2	TGTGCCAGCAGCCAAGGGAGGGTGGACACCGGGGAGCTGTTTTTT	CASSQGRVDTGELFF
TRBV29-1	-	-	TRBJ1-1	TGCAGCGTTGTAAACGGAGTCACTGAAGCTTTCTTT	CSVVNGVTEAFF
TRBV4-1	-	-	TRBJ2-3	TGCGCCAGCAGCCGAGAAACCCAGGGTCGGGCGCAGTATTTT	CASSRETQGRAQYF
TRBV2	-	-	TRBJ1-1	TGTGCCAGCAGTGCATTCGGGGGGTACACTGAAGCTTTCTTT	CASSAFGGYTEAFF
TRBV4-1	-	-	TRBJ1-1	TGCGCCAGCAGCCAAGGAGAGGAGAACACTGAAGCTTTCTTT	CASSQGEENTEAFF
TRBV28	TRBD2	-	TRBJ2-1	TGTGCCAGCAGTTTATTATGGCGGGAGCGGTACAATGAGCAGTTCTTC	CASSLLWRERYNEQFF
TRBV28	TRBD1	-	TRBJ2-7	TGTGCCAGCAGCCTCAGGGGGCTAATCTCCTACGAGCAGTACTTC	CASSLRGLISYEQYF
TRBV5-4	TRBD1	once	TRBJ2-7	TGTGCCAGCAGCCAAGGGACAGGGGGGTACGAGCAGTACTTC	CASSQGTGGYEQYF
TRBV9	-	once	TRBJ2-3	TGTGCCAGCAGCGCGGGGGATGGGGGATATACGCAGTATTTT	CASSAGDGGYTQYF
TRBV5-1	-	few	TRBJ2-1	TGCGCCAGCAGCGATTACTCTAGCCCGGATGAGCAGTTCTTC	CASSDYSSPDEQFF
TRBV6-6	-	few	TRBJ2-3	TGTGCCAGCAGTCAACGGGGGGCCACAGATACGCAGTATTTT	CASSQRGATDTQYF
TRBV7-2	-	-	TRBJ2-1	TGTGCCAGCAGCTTAGGATCCAGGCCCTACAATGAGCAGTTCTTC	CASSLGSRPYNEQFF
TRBV28	TRBD2	-	TRBJ2-1	TGTGCCAGCACCCTTCGTCTAGCGGGAGAGGACAATGAGCAGTTCTTC	CASTLRLAGEDNEQFF
TRBV11-3	-	-	TRBJ2-7	TGTGCCAGCAGCGCCTCAAGGGGTAACGAGCAGTACTTC	CASSASRGNEQYF
TRBV9	-	-	TRBJ2-5	TGTGCCAGCAGCGTAGATTCCCGGTCCGCCCAGTACTTC	CASSVDSRSAQYF
TRBV6-5	TRBD1	-	TRBJ2-7	TGTGCCAGCAGCTCCGGGACAGTGGGGGAGCAGTACTTC	CASSSGTVGEQYF
TRBV28	-	once	TRBJ1-5	TGTGCCAGCAGTTCCGGACAGAAAGGTAGTCAGCCCCAGCATTTT	CASSSGQKGSQPQHF
TRBV5-1	-	-	TRBJ2-5	TGCGCCAGCAGCTTGGTGTTCGCCCAGGCACGAAAAGAGACCCAGTACTTC	CASSLVFAQARKETQYF